This T cell receptor (beta chain) was sequenced during a study of T cell responses to AZD1222 COVID-19 vaccine. Whole-study findings and limits: Close to half of all spike-specific TCRs reportedly target regions of the variants that are unmutated. At baseline, just five to seven AZD1222 recipients tested seropositive. Donor demographics were predominantly white British with a female majority; clonal diversity may be underestimated.

Clones were sequenced by immunoSEQ multiplex PCR, and TCRdb holds only the in-frame ones, with some missing. The sample contains about 140,000 clones, roughly 89% of which appear only once. This clone was observed a few times. Its antigen is not identified. The specimen comprised peripheral blood, sampled on day 0 of AZD1222 vaccination. The clonotype originates from an adult in good health.

The CDR3 sequence is CASSQLDPMGANVLTF. The DNA for the CDR3 is TGTGCCAGCAGTCAGCTCGACCCAATGGGGGCCAACGTCCTGACTTTC. The genes are TRBV6-6 and TRBJ2-6; D gene uncertain. CDR1 and CDR2 from the germline V gene are MNHNY and SVGAGI (reference sequence). The V end was cut by 5 bases, the J end by 4 bases, with 15 bases between. The CDR3 has 16 residues.